The 22 T cell receptor beta chains reported below all come from one sample, sequenced in a study of cytomegalovirus exposure and HLA in healthy donors. Measured with immunoSEQ multiplex PCR; TCRdb has only the in-frame clones, and not every one. The sample yields over 100,000 clones, more than 70% seen once. Sequencing was carried out using PBMCs. Receptors originate from a woman between 18 and 30 years old in good health and CMV-seronegative.

The CDR3 spells CASSSTVYEQYF. The CDR3 coding sequence is TGTGCCAGCAGCTCGACAGTCTACGAGCAGTACTTC. The gene calls are TRBV28 and TRBJ2-7, with D tentatively TRBD1 (5 bases). The CDR3 length is 12 residues. The germline gives CDR1 MDHEN, CDR2 SYDVKM. V lost 6 bases to trimming and J lost 3 bases, with 9 bases between them. The full variable domain, completed using reference TRBV28 and TRBJ2-7, is DVKVTQSSRYLVKRTGEKVFLECVQDMDHENMFWYRQDPGLGLRLIYFSYDVKMKEKGDIPEGYSVSREKKERFSLILESASTNQTSMYLCASSSTVYEQYFGPGTRLTVT.

The V gene is TRBV27, the J gene TRBJ2-1; a possible D gene is TRBD1 (6 bases). This CDR3 comprises 13 residues. Trimming cost V 0 bases and J 6 bases, with 6 bases left between them. CDR1 is MNHEY and CDR2 is SMNVEV in the germline V gene (reference sequence). The CDR3 is CASSLSGANEQFF. The CDR3 DNA reads as TGTGCCAGCAGTTTATCGGGGGCCAATGAGCAGTTCTTC.

The table lists this clone with a few counts. The chain has TRBV7-2 and TRBJ2-7; perhaps TRBD1 as D (5 bases). Germline loops: CDR1 SGHTA, CDR2 FQGNSA. The CDR3 runs to 12 residues. Trimming removed 7 bases at V and 6 bases at J, with 13 bases between. CDR3 protein: CASTEWGLEQYF. The CDR3 nucleotides read TGTGCCAGCACGGAGTGGGGCCTCGAGCAGTACTTC. The full variable domain, completed using reference TRBV7-2 and TRBJ2-7, is GAGVSQSPSNKVTEKGKDVELRCDPISGHTALYWYRQSLGQGLEFLIYFQGNSAPDKSGLPSDRFSAERTGGSVSTLTIQRTQQEDSAVYLCASTEWGLEQYFGPGTRLTVT.

The rearrangement uses TRBV2 and TRBJ1-2; D ambiguous. Trimming took off 2 bases at V and 2 bases at J, with 6 bases between the two ends. There are 13 residues in the CDR3. Germline V gives CDR1 SNHLY, CDR2 FYNNEI. CDR3 DNA: TGTGCCAGCAGTGAAAGCCTAAACTATGGCTACACCTTC. It is translated as CASSESLNYGYTF.

The rearrangement uses TRBV18 and TRBJ2-1; weak D call: TRBD1 (6 bases). The germline V gene has CDR1 KGHSH and CDR2 LQKENI. The CDR3 is 17 amino acids. Trimming removed 3 bases at V and 10 bases at J, with 25 bases between. The chain's CDR3 is CASSPGAGAGNPGEQFF. The CDR3 nucleotides are TGTGCCAGCTCACCTGGGGCAGGGGCCGGGAACCCCGGCGAGCAGTTCTTC.

V is TRBV7-9 and J is TRBJ2-7, with 7 bases matching TRBD2. V dropped 5 bases and J dropped 1; count of bases not matched to a gene: 11. Germline-derived CDR1 and CDR2 are SEHNR and FQNEAQ (reference sequence). This CDR3 spans 16 amino acids. The CDR3 reads CASSTTPGGPSYEQYF. CDR3 sequence (DNA): TGTGCCAGCAGCACGACCCCGGGGGGACCTTCCTACGAGCAGTACTTC.

The chain joins TRBV4-1 to TRBJ2-5; the D gene is possibly TRBD1 (5 bases). Germline V gene sequence: CDR1 MGHRA, CDR2 YSYEKL. The CDR3 is 15 residues long. V was pared by 2 bases and J by 3 bases, with 13 bases between. The CDR3 region is CASSQFIAGKETQYF. DNA for the CDR3: TGCGCCAGCAGCCAATTCATCGCAGGGAAAGAGACCCAGTACTTC.

This clone was seen only once. This chain uses TRBV6-5 with TRBJ2-7; D might be TRBD1 (5 bases). Germline CDR1 and CDR2: MNHEY and SVGAGI. The CDR3 spans 12 residues. The ends were cut back, 9 bases at V and 3 bases at J, with 12 bases in the middle. The chain's CDR3 is CASAGLFYEQYF. DNA of the CDR3: TGTGCCAGTGCAGGGTTATTCTACGAGCAGTACTTC.

This clone was seen many times. The chain links TRBV6-1 to TRBJ2-7; no clear D. V gave up 2 bases and J gave up 9 bases, with 8 bases separating them. Germline-derived CDR1 and CDR2 are MNHNS and SASEGT. The CDR3 spans 11 residues. The CDR3: CASSEQTWQYF. The CDR3 DNA reads TGTGCCAGCAGTGAACAAACTTGGCAGTACTTC.

This clone was recorded a few times. The chain is built from TRBV10-1 and TRBJ2-1; D not resolved. Germline V CDR1 and CDR2: WNHNN, SYGVQD (reference sequence). V gave up 9 bases and J gave up 0 bases, with 9 bases separating them. The CDR3 has 13 residues. This CDR3 reads CASTASSYNEQFF. The CDR3 DNA follows: TGCGCCAGTACTGCGAGCTCCTACAATGAGCAGTTCTTC.

V usage is TRBV28 and J usage is TRBJ2-3; 11 nucleotides match TRBD2. Per germline, CDR1 MDHEN and CDR2 SYDVKM. Trimming took 8 bases from V and 0 from J; bases not matched to a gene: 7. The CDR3 contains 16 residues. CDR3 amino acids: CASHPVAGGSTDTQYF. The CDR3 nucleotides read TGTGCCAGCCACCCCGTAGCGGGGGGGAGCACAGATACGCAGTATTTT.

The rearrangement uses TRBV27 and TRBJ2-7; 11 nucleotides match TRBD1. Germline values: CDR1 MNHEY, CDR2 SMNVEV (reference sequence). The V and J ends lost 5 bases and 7 bases, in that order; junction bases with no gene match: 10. This CDR3 spans 15 amino acids. The CDR3 spells CASSVDHRDRGEQYF. For the CDR3, the DNA is TGTGCCAGCAGTGTAGACCACCGGGACAGGGGGGAGCAGTACTTC.

CDR3 region: CASTPWGDEGEKLFF. DNA for the CDR3: TGTGCCAGCACTCCCTGGGGGGATGAGGGTGAAAAACTGTTTTTT. V gene TRBV9 combines with J gene TRBJ1-4; a possible D gene is TRBD1 (5 bases). This CDR3 is built from 15 residues. Trimming cost V 6 bases and J 7 bases, with 19 bases left between them. Germline lookup yields CDR1 SGDLS and CDR2 YYNGEE.

The gene calls are TRBV28 and TRBJ1-5; the match to TRBD1 covers 7 bases. V shed 5 bases, J shed 4 bases, and the junction held 8 bases outside the gene matches. The CDR3 sequence is 15 residues long. Germline CDR1 MDHEN, CDR2 SYDVKM. The CDR3 region is CASSPRTGANQPQHF. CDR3 bases: TGTGCCAGCAGTCCGCGGACAGGTGCGAATCAGCCCCAGCATTTT.

The rearrangement uses TRBV5-1 and TRBJ2-3; TRBD2 might be the D (6 bases). CDR3 length equals 15 residues. Germline assignment: CDR1 SGHRS and CDR2 YFSETQ. Trimming left V 3 bases short and J 4 bases short, with 15 bases between. This chain's CDR3 is CASSWGGGMADTQYF. The CDR3 DNA reads as TGCGCCAGCAGCTGGGGAGGAGGAATGGCAGATACGCAGTATTTT.

This chain links TRBV6-1 with TRBJ2-7; maybe TRBD2 (6 bases). Germline loops: CDR1 MNHNS, CDR2 SASEGT. Trimming cost V 1 base and J 3 bases, with 10 bases left between them. The CDR3 is 14 residues long. CDR3: CASSEERGIYEQYF. The CDR3 coding sequence is TGTGCCAGCAGTGAAGAACGGGGGATCTACGAGCAGTACTTC.

The gene calls are TRBV4-2 and TRBJ2-7, with a possible D match to TRBD2 (6 bases). This CDR3 has 13 residues. Deletions cut 0 bases from V and 7 bases from J, with 10 bases between. The V gene's germline CDR1 is LGHNA and CDR2 YNFKEQ. The CDR3 DNA is TGTGCCAGCAGCCAAGATTGGGGGGATGAGCAGTACTTC. It encodes CASSQDWGDEQYF.

In this sample, this clone turned up once. The chain links TRBV28 to TRBJ1-5, with a weak D call TRBD1 (5 bases). This CDR3 contains 13 residues. Germline V lookup: CDR1 MDHEN, CDR2 SYDVKM. V lost 8 bases and J 4 bases, leaving 12 bases between the germline ends. The CDR3 loop is CASGGHQNQPQHF. CDR3 bases: TGTGCCAGCGGTGGACACCAAAATCAGCCCCAGCATTTT.

The chain uses TRBV18 and TRBJ2-7; D might be TRBD1 (6 bases). V was pared by 2 bases and J by 1 base, with 15 bases between. The CDR3 extends over 16 amino acids. Germline V gene sequence: CDR1 KGHSH, CDR2 LQKENI. The CDR3 DNA is TGTGCCAGCTCACCAGGTCAGGGGATAGGGTCCTACGAGCAGTACTTC. This encodes CASSPGQGIGSYEQYF.

This rearrangement joins TRBV5-1 to TRBJ2-1, with a weak D call TRBD1 (6 bases). Trimming removed 4 bases from V and 7 bases from J, with 15 bases in between. The CDR3 loop spans 14 amino acids. The germline CDR1 and CDR2 sequences are SGHRS and YFSETQ. CDR3 sequence: CASSPSTGINEQFF. The CDR3 DNA follows: TGCGCCAGCAGCCCATCCACAGGGATTAATGAGCAGTTCTTC.

The V call is TRBV7-9, the J call TRBJ2-5, with 11 bases aligning to TRBD2. The V and J ends lost 5 bases and 6 bases, in that order; junction bases with no gene match: 11. CDR1 and CDR2 (germline): SEHNR, FQNEAQ (reference sequence). The CDR3 is 16 residues long. CDR3 sequence (DNA): TGTGCCAGCAGCCCCAGGGGGGGACTAGCGGCCCAGACCCAGTACTTC. It yields the protein CASSPRGGLAAQTQYF.

This chain links TRBV19 with TRBJ1-1; possible D gene TRBD1, 5 bases. V lost 10 bases to trimming and J lost 5 bases, with 17 bases between them. The CDR3 contains 13 residues. The germline V gene encodes CDR1 LNHDA and CDR2 SQIVND (reference sequence). The CDR3 bases are TGTGCCACCCGGGGTGGGGGGGTGACTGAAGCTTTCTTT. The encoded protein is CATRGGGVTEAFF.